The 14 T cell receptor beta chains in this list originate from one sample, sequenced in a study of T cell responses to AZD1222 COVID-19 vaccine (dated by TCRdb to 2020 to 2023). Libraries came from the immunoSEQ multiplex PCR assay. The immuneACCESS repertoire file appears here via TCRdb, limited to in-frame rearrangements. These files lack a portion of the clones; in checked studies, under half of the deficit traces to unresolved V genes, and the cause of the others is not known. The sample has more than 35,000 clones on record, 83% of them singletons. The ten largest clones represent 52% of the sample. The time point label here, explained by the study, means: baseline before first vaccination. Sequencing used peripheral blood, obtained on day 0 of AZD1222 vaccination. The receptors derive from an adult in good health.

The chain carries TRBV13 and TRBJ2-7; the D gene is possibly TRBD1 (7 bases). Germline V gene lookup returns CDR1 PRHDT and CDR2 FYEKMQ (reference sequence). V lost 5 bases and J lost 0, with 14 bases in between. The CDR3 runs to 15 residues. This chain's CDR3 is CASSRGTVSSYEQYF. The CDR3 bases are TGTGCCAGCAGCCGCGGGACAGTTAGCTCCTACGAGCAGTACTTC.

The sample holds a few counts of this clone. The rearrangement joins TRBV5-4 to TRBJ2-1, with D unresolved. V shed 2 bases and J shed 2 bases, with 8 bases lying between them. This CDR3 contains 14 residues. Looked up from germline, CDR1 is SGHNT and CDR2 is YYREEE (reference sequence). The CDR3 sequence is CASSFLGPYNEQFF. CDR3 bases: TGTGCCAGCAGCTTCCTCGGGCCCTACAATGAGCAGTTCTTC.

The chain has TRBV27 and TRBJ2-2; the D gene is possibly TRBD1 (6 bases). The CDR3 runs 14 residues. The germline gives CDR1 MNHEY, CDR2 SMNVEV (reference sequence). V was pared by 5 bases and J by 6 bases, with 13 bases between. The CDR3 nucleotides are TGTGCCAGCAGTAGATTACAGGGATCCGGGGAGCTGTTTTTT. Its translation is CASSRLQGSGELFF.

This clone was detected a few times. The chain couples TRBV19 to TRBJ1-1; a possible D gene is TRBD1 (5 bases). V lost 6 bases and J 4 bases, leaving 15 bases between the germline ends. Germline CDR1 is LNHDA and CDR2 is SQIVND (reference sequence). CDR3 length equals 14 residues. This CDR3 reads CASRPSGGGTEAFF. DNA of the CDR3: TGTGCCAGTAGACCCTCCGGGGGGGGCACTGAAGCTTTCTTT.

The CDR3 coding sequence is TGTGCCAGCAGTTACTCGGGCAGCTACGAGCAGTACTTC. It codes for CASSYSGSYEQYF. The chain carries TRBV6-2 or TRBV6-3 and TRBJ2-7; D uncertain. Germline V gene lookup returns CDR1 MNHEY and CDR2 SVGEGT. V was cut by 0 bases and J by 3 bases, with 6 bases left in between. The CDR3 extends over 13 amino acids.

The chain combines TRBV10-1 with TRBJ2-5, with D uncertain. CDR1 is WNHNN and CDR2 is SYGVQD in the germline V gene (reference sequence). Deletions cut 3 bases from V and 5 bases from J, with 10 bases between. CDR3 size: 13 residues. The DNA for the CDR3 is TGCGCCAGCAGTGATCAGGTGGGGGAGACCCAGTACTTC. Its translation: CASSDQVGETQYF.

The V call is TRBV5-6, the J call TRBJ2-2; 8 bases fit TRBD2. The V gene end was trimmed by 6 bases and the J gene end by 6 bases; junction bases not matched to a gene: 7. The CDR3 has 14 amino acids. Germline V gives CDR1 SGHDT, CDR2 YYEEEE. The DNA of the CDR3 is TGTGCCAGCACCCCGGGACTAGAATCCGGGGAGCTGTTTTTT. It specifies CASTPGLESGELFF.

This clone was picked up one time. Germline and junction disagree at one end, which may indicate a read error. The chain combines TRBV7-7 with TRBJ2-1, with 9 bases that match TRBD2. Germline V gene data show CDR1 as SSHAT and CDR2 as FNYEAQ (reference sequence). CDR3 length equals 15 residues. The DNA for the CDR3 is TGTGCTAGCAGCTTAGTTAGCGGGGGTGACAATGAGCAGTTCTTC. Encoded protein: CASSLVSGGDNEQFF. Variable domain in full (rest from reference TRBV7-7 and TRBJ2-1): GAGVSQSPRYKVTKRGQDVTLRCDPISSHATLYWYQQALGQGPEFLTYFNYEAQPDKSGLPSDRFSAERPEGSISTLTIQRTEQRDSAMYRCASSLVSGGDNEQFFGPGTRLTVL.

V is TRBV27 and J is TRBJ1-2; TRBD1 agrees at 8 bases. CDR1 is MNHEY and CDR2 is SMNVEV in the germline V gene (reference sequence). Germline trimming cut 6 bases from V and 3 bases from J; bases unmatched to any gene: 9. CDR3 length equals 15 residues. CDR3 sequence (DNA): TGTGCCAGCAGCAGTAGGACAGGGAAGTACTATGGCTACACCTTC. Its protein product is CASSSRTGKYYGYTF.

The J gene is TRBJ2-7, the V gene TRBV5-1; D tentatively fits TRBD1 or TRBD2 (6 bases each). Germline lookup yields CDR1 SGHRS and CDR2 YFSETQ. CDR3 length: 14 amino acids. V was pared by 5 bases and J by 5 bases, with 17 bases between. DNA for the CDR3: TGCGCCAGCAGAAGGGGGACTGGCTCAGACGAGCAGTACTTC. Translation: CASRRGTGSDEQYF.

For the CDR3, the DNA is TGCAGCGCCACCACCGGGTGGGCGGGCACTGAAGCTTTCTTT. As protein: CSATTGWAGTEAFF. The chain has TRBV29-1 and TRBJ1-1; D is unclear. This CDR3 is 14 amino acids long. Deletions cut 7 bases from V and 4 bases from J, with 19 bases between. The V gene's germline CDR1 is SQVTM and CDR2 ANQGSEA. The whole variable domain, remainder taken from reference TRBV29-1 and TRBJ1-1, is SAVISQKPSRDICQRGTSLTIQCQVDSQVTMMFWYRQQPGQSLTLIATANQGSEATYESGFVIDKFPISRPNLTFSTLTVSNMSPEDSSIYLCSATTGWAGTEAFFGQGTRLTVV.

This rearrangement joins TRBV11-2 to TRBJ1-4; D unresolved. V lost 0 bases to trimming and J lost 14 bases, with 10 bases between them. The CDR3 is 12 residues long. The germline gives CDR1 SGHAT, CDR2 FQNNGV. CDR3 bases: TGTGCCAGCAGCTTAGATTACAGTAAGCTGTTTTTT. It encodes CASSLDYSKLFF.

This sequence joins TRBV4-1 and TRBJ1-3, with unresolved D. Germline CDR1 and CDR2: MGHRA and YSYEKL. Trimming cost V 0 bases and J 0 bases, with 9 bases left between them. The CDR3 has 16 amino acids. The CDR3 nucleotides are TGCGCCAGCAGCCAAGAGGAGAGATTCTCTGGAAACACCATATATTTT. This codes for CASSQEERFSGNTIYF.

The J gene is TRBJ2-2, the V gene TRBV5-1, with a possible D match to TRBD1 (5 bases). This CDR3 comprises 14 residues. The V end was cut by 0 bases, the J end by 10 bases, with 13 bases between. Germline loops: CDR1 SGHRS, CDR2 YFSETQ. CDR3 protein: CASSLDRGGPELFF. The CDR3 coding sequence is TGCGCCAGCAGCTTGGATAGGGGTGGCCCGGAGCTGTTTTTT.